This T cell receptor beta chain was captured in a study of blood T cell repertoires in COVID-19. Study information: Some COVID-19 samples were acute and others convalescent; all came from the United States, Italy and Spain. Nucleic acid was either cDNA or gDNA, and it came from T cells, B-cell-depleted T cells, or PBMCs.

In the source study's methods: Counts of nucleated cells, estimated from reference gene primer amplification, were obtained. Clones were sequenced by immunoSEQ multiplex PCR, and TCRdb holds only the in-frame ones, with some missing. V, J and clone size are taken as reported in that table, and D and trimming were inferred from the DNA itself. This table has about 190,000 clones, approximately 91% appearing once. The CDR3 spans 14 residues. V lost 5 bases, J lost 2 bases, and 4 bases stayed unmatched. Germline CDR1 and CDR2: KGHSH and LQKENI. This receptor was identified in a man under 40 with acute or convalescent COVID-19. This chain uses TRBV18 with TRBJ1-1; 8 nucleotides match TRBD1. Sequencing used peripheral blood. CDR3 in DNA: TGTGCCAGCTCAGTACAGGGGGACAACACTGAAGCTTTCTTT. Protein: CASSVQGDNTEAFF.